This T cell receptor beta chain is drawn from a study of cytomegalovirus exposure and HLA in healthy donors. Broader study findings: Within a later analysis, the majority of CMV-associated TCR beta chains appeared HLA-restricted. A later analysis reportedly found fewer N-insertions in an Asian-associated ancestry cluster than the roughly 670-donor mean.

This clone was seen a handful of times. Its antigen is not identified. PCR primers comprised 60 Vbeta and 13 Jbeta primers. The table came from immunoSEQ multiplex PCR; TCRdb's copy has only in-frame clones and leaves some out. The data show 130,000 or so clones, with 8.5% seen just once and about 5.5% held by the top ten. This CDR3 is built from 15 residues. Germline V gene sequence: CDR1 SGHTA, CDR2 FQGTGA. Germline trimming cut 2 bases from V and 4 bases from J; bases unmatched to any gene: 5. The sequenced material came from PBMCs. This clonotype originated in a man aged 40-55 years in good health and CMV-seronegative. The chain recombines TRBV7-3 with TRBJ2-3; 8 bases are a match to TRBD2. For the CDR3, the DNA is TGTGCCAGCAGCTTAGCGGGGGGATGGGCAGATACGCAGTATTTT. Protein product: CASSLAGGWADTQYF.